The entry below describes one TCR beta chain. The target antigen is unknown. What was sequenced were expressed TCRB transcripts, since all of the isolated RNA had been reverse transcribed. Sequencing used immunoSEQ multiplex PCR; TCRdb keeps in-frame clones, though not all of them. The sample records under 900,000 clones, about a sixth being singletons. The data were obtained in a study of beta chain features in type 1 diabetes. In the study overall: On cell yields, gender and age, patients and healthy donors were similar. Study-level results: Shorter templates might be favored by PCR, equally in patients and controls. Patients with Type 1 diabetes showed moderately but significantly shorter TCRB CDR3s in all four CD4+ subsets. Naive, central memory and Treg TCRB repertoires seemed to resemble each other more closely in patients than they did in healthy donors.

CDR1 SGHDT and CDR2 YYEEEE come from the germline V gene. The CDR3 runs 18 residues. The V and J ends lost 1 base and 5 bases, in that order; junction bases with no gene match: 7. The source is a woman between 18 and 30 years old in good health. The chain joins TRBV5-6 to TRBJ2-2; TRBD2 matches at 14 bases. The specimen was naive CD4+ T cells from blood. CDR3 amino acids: CASSLFGLAGGATGELFF. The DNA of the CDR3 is TGTGCCAGCAGCTTGTTCGGACTAGCGGGAGGTGCGACCGGGGAGCTGTTTTTT.